Below are 25 T cell receptor beta chains sequenced from a single sample in a study of blood T cell repertoires in COVID-19. Here immunoSEQ multiplex PCR was the method, and the copy in TCRdb shows in-frame clones only, minus some. The sample includes some 40,000 clones, less than 90% of them seen just once. The specimen was peripheral blood. The receptors were sampled from a man between 65 and 79 years old with acute or convalescent COVID-19.

The CDR3 nucleotides are TGTGCCATCAGTGTGCGGGCCTCCTACAATGAGCAGTTCTTC. Translated, it gives CAISVRASYNEQFF. The chain joins TRBV10-3 to TRBJ2-1; possibly TRBD2 for D (5 bases). The CDR3 runs 14 residues. The germline V and J ends were trimmed by 4 bases and 0 bases, with 7 bases remaining between them. CDR1 ENHRY and CDR2 SYGVKD come from the germline V gene.

The V gene is TRBV28, the J gene TRBJ1-6, with TRBD1 matching 7 bases. Germline V gene lookup returns CDR1 MDHEN and CDR2 SYDVKM. The trim removed 6 bases at V and 7 bases at J, leaving 12 bases unmatched. The CDR3 runs 16 residues. CDR3 sequence (DNA): TGTGCCAGCAGCTCTCCGGGACAGCGTAAAAATTCACCCCTCCACTTT. Encoded protein: CASSSPGQRKNSPLHF.

The count of this clone is one. The chain joins TRBV4-3 to TRBJ2-1; 15 positions agree with TRBD2. This CDR3 region has 18 residues. The J segment lost 8 bases and the V segment lost 4 bases, leaving 12 bases of the junction unmatched. The V gene's germline CDR1 is LGHNA and CDR2 YSLEER. The CDR3 reads CASSRGLAGGLAGDEQFF. Here the CDR3 DNA reads TGCGCCAGCAGCCGAGGACTAGCGGGAGGGCTGGCTGGAGATGAGCAGTTCTTC.

This sequence joins TRBV5-4 and TRBJ2-5, with a possible D match to TRBD2 (6 bases). This CDR3 comprises 14 residues. The germline V gene has CDR1 SGHNT and CDR2 YYREEE (reference sequence). Trimming cost V 2 bases and J 5 bases, with 13 bases left between them. This chain's CDR3 is CASSFPGVGETQYF. In DNA form, the CDR3 reads TGTGCCAGCAGCTTCCCGGGGGTCGGGGAGACCCAGTACTTC.

The chain couples TRBV6-5 to TRBJ1-2; 9 positions match TRBD1. V gave up 6 bases and J gave up 12 bases; unmatched junction bases: 8. The CDR3 is made up of 12 amino acids. Germline V gives CDR1 MNHEY, CDR2 SVGAGI. The CDR3 spells CASSRTGAMDTF. In DNA form, the CDR3 reads TGTGCCAGCAGCAGGACAGGGGCTATGGACACCTTC.

The J gene is TRBJ2-1, the V gene TRBV3-1 (or the pseudogene TRBV3-2); D remains unclear. CDR1 and CDR2 from the germline V gene are LGHDT and YNNKEL (reference sequence). There are 12 residues in the CDR3. V gave up 3 bases and J gave up 10 bases, with 10 bases separating them. As DNA, the CDR3 is TGTGCCAGCAGCCACGATGTGGAGGAGCAGTTCTTC. Its translation: CASSHDVEEQFF.

The chain is built from TRBV28 and TRBJ2-3; TRBD2 aligns across 7 bases. The V and J ends lost 0 bases and 4 bases, in that order; junction bases with no gene match: 4. This CDR3 spans 15 amino acids. CDR1 is MDHEN, CDR2 SYDVKM, per germline. The CDR3 here is CASSLWRREADTQYF. CDR3 coding DNA: TGTGCCAGCAGTTTATGGAGACGGGAGGCAGATACGCAGTATTTT.

J is TRBJ1-1 and V is TRBV10-3, with D possibly matching TRBD1 (5 bases). V dropped 10 bases and J dropped 4 bases, with 16 bases sitting between them. Per the germline V gene, CDR1 is ENHRY and CDR2 is SYGVKD. This CDR3 region has 13 residues. The CDR3: CATELMGGTEAFF. In DNA, the CDR3 is TGTGCCACGGAACTTATGGGGGGCACTGAAGCTTTCTTT.

This chain uses TRBV7-3 with TRBJ2-7, with a tentative D call TRBD2 (5 bases). Germline CDR1 and CDR2: SGHTA and FQGTGA. Trimming shortened V by 5 bases and J by 3 bases, and 26 bases separated the two germline ends. The CDR3 is 18 residues long. CDR3 in DNA: TGTGCCAGCAGCCCCCCGCCCCCTACAGCGACTACGTGCTACGAGCAGTACTTC. It codes for CASSPPPPTATTCYEQYF. Full variable domain (outside the CDR3, taken from reference TRBV7-3 and TRBJ2-7): GAGVSQTPSNKVTEKGKYVELRCDPISGHTALYWYRQSLGQGPEFLIYFQGTGAADDSGLPNDRFFAVRPEGSVSTLKIQRTERGDSAVYLCASSPPPPTATTCYEQYFGPGTRLTVT.

This chain connects TRBV18 to TRBJ2-2, with D possibly matching TRBD1 (5 bases). Germline-derived CDR1 and CDR2 are KGHSH and LQKENI. Between the trimmed V and J ends, which lost 3 bases and 3 bases, there was a span of 8 bases. The CDR3 contains 14 residues. The CDR3 loop is CASSPDMDTGELFF. The CDR3 DNA reads as TGTGCCAGCTCACCGGACATGGACACCGGGGAGCTGTTTTTT.

V is TRBV27 and J is TRBJ1-2, with 7 bases identical to TRBD1. J lost 6 bases, V lost 4 bases, and 2 bases had no gene match. This CDR3 is 12 amino acids long. Germline CDR1 and CDR2: MNHEY and SMNVEV (reference sequence). This chain's CDR3 is CASSSTGDGYTF. The CDR3 region has the DNA TGTGCCAGCAGTTCTACAGGGGATGGCTACACCTTC.

The gene calls are TRBV3-1 (or the pseudogene TRBV3-2) and TRBJ2-3, with 14 bases lining up with TRBD2. Germline V CDR1 and CDR2: LGHDT, YNNKEL (reference sequence). The V and J ends lost 3 bases and 4 bases, in that order; junction bases with no gene match: 3. This CDR3 is 16 amino acids long. CDR3 DNA sequence: TGTGCCAGCAGCCAGACTAGCGGGAGGGCCTCAGATACGCAGTATTTT. Translating gives CASSQTSGRASDTQYF.

CDR3 in amino acids: CASLRGRRNTEAFF. CDR3 nucleotide sequence: TGTGCCAGCCTCAGAGGGCGGAGGAACACTGAAGCTTTCTTT. The chain carries TRBV28 and TRBJ1-1; D remains ambiguous. CDR1 is MDHEN and CDR2 is SYDVKM in the germline V gene. The V gene lost 8 bases and the J gene lost 1 base, with 14 bases spanning the gap. CDR3 length equals 14 residues.

This chain joins TRBV6-2 or TRBV6-3 and TRBJ2-1, with a tentative D call TRBD2 (6 bases). The V and J ends lost 4 bases and 11 bases respectively, with 12 bases between them. This CDR3 comprises 12 residues. The germline V gene has CDR1 MNHEY and CDR2 SVGEGT. CDR3 DNA sequence: TGTGCCAGCAGTTCCGACGGGACTCAGCAGTTCTTC. Protein product: CASSSDGTQQFF.

The V gene is TRBV27, the J gene TRBJ1-2, with TRBD1 as a possible D gene (6 bases). With 1 base removed from V and 7 bases from J, the gap between germline ends came to 10 bases. CDR3 size: 13 residues. CDR1 is MNHEY, CDR2 SMNVEV, per germline (reference sequence). In DNA, the CDR3 is TGTGCCAGCAGTTTATACCTAGGGGGTGGCTACACCTTC. This translates into CASSLYLGGGYTF.

This chain uses TRBV3-1 (or the pseudogene TRBV3-2) with TRBJ2-5; 7 bases agree with TRBD2. The ends lost 0 bases at V and 2 bases at J; junction bases unmatched: 9. CDR1 and CDR2 (germline): LGHDT, YNNKEL (reference sequence). The CDR3 loop spans 17 amino acids. The CDR3 coding sequence is TGTGCCAGCAGCCAAGATCTCCCGGGAGGTTGGCAAGAGACCCAGTACTTC. It is translated as CASSQDLPGGWQETQYF.

The chain joins TRBV5-6 to TRBJ1-4; D is uncertain. The CDR3 is 13 residues long. V was pared by 1 base and J by 7 bases, with 8 bases between. CDR1 SGHDT and CDR2 YYEEEE come from the germline V gene. CDR3 sequence (DNA): TGTGCCAGCAGCTTGTTGAGGGTTGAAAAACTGTTTTTT. Protein product: CASSLLRVEKLFF.

The V call is TRBV19, the J call TRBJ1-2; 10 bases map to TRBD1. V gave up 6 bases and J gave up 8 bases; unmatched junction bases: 6. This CDR3 spans 13 amino acids. Germline V gene data show CDR1 as LNHDA and CDR2 as SQIVND (reference sequence). The CDR3 DNA reads as TGTGCCAGTAGATCGACAGGGGGCGAGGGCTACACCTTC. Its translation: CASRSTGGEGYTF. The whole variable domain, filled in from reference TRBV19 and TRBJ1-2, reads DGGITQSPKYLFRKEGQNVTLSCEQNLNHDAMYWYRQDPGQGLRLIYYSQIVNDFQKGDIAEGYSVSREKKESFPLTVTSAQKNPTAFYLCASRSTGGEGYTFGSGTRLTVV.

This chain uses TRBV28 with TRBJ2-3; TRBD2 matches at 11 bases. The CDR3 sequence is 15 residues long. J lost 0 bases, V lost 6 bases, and 2 bases had no gene match. CDR1 and CDR2 from the germline V gene are MDHEN and SYDVKM. The CDR3 loop is CASSGTSGSTDTQYF. The CDR3 nucleotides are TGTGCCAGCAGCGGGACTAGCGGAAGCACAGATACGCAGTATTTT.

This chain uses TRBV18 with TRBJ2-1; 7 bases agree with TRBD2. The length of the CDR3 is 15 residues. Trimming took 4 bases from V and 1 from J; bases not matched to a gene: 4. The germline CDR1 and CDR2 sequences are KGHSH and LQKENI. The CDR3 region has the DNA TGTGCCAGCTCACTGAGGGAGGGATCCTACAATGAGCAGTTCTTC. Translating gives CASSLREGSYNEQFF.

Comment on this clone: One junction end disagrees with the germline gene, perhaps due to a read error. This chain joins TRBV24-1 and TRBJ2-2; 7 positions match TRBD2. The germline V gene has CDR1 KGHDR and CDR2 SFDVKD. CDR3 length: 16 amino acids. The CDR3 DNA follows: TGTGCCACCAGTGATTCTAGCGGAGCGAACATCGGGGAGCTGTTTTTT. This codes for CATSDSSGANIGELFF.

This rearrangement joins TRBV28 to TRBJ2-7; TRBD1 might be the D (5 bases). The CDR3 has 14 amino acids. The V end was cut by 4 bases, the J end by 2 bases, with 12 bases between. Germline CDR1 MDHEN, CDR2 SYDVKM. The CDR3 protein is CASSSPGHTYEQYF. DNA for the CDR3: TGTGCCAGCAGTTCCCCAGGGCATACCTACGAGCAGTACTTC.

The chain uses TRBV7-9 and TRBJ1-1; D is ambiguous. This CDR3 comprises 14 residues. Germline values: CDR1 SEHNR, CDR2 FQNEAQ (reference sequence). V was trimmed by 3 bases and J by 3 bases, leaving 11 bases between them. CDR3 residues: CASSLGGFYTEAFF. CDR3 in DNA: TGTGCCAGCAGCTTGGGAGGGTTTTACACTGAAGCTTTCTTT.

The CDR3 spells CASSLGSGATYNEQFF. The CDR3 DNA is TGTGCCAGCAGCTTGGGTAGCGGGGCTACCTACAATGAGCAGTTCTTC. The chain uses TRBV7-9 and TRBJ2-1, with 8 bases identical to TRBD2. In germline, CDR1 is SEHNR, CDR2 FQNEAQ (reference sequence). The CDR3 consists of 16 residues. J lost 2 bases, V lost 3 bases, and 6 bases had no gene match.

V is TRBV5-4 and J is TRBJ1-1; 9 bases fit TRBD1. CDR3 length equals 13 residues. Germline values: CDR1 SGHNT, CDR2 YYREEE (reference sequence). V trimming: 4 bases; J trimming: 6 bases; junction bases outside the gene matches: 4. CDR3 amino acids: CASSGQGWAEAFF. For the CDR3, the DNA is TGTGCCAGCAGCGGACAGGGGTGGGCTGAAGCTTTCTTT.